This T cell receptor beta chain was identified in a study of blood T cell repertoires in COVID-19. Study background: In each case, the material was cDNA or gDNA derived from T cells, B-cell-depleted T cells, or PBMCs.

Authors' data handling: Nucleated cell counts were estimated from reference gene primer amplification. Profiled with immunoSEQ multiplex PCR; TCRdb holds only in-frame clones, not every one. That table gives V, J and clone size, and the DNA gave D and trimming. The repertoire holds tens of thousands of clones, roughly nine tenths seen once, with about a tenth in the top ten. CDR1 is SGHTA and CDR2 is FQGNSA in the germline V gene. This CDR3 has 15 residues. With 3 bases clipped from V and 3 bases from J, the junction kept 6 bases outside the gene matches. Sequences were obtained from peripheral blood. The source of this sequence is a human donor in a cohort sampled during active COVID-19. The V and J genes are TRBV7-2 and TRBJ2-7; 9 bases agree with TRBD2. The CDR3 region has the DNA TGTGCCAGCAGCTTGCGGCCTAGCGGGAACTACGAGCAGTACTTC. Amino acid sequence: CASSLRPSGNYEQYF.